One and the same sample provided the 19 T cell receptor beta chains below, sequenced in a study of radiotherapy plus CTLA-4 blockade in lung cancer. Clones were read by immunoSEQ multiplex PCR, and TCRdb kept only the in-frame ones, dropping some. The sample includes more than 75,000 clones, roughly 86% of them seen just once. Sequenced here: peripheral blood, sampled from a patient treated with radiotherapy plus ipilimumab. Receptor source: a human donor with non-small cell lung cancer who had stable disease on radiotherapy plus ipilimumab.

This sequence joins TRBV19 and TRBJ2-3; the match to TRBD2 covers 16 bases. V lost 3 bases to trimming and J lost 3 bases; unmatched junction nucleotides: 6. The CDR3 length is 18 residues. Germline lookup yields CDR1 LNHDA and CDR2 SQIVND (reference sequence). The CDR3 DNA reads as TGTGCCAGTAGTATCTCGGGACTAGCGGGGGGGCGTACAGATACGCAGTATTTT. Translating it yields CASSISGLAGGRTDTQYF.

J is TRBJ2-7 and V is TRBV2; 7 nucleotides line up with TRBD2. The V segment lost 3 bases and the J segment 1 base; nucleotides outside the gene matches: 6. CDR3 length equals 15 residues. In germline, CDR1 is SNHLY, CDR2 FYNNEI. The chain's CDR3 is CASSEGLAESYEQYF. In DNA form, the CDR3 reads TGTGCCAGCAGTGAGGGGCTAGCGGAATCCTACGAGCAGTACTTC.

J is TRBJ2-5 and V is TRBV7-3; D perhaps matches TRBD1 (5 bases). This CDR3 has 15 amino acids. Germline values: CDR1 SGHTA, CDR2 FQGTGA. V was cut by 0 bases and J by 5 bases, with 13 bases left in between. CDR3 nucleotides: TGTGCCAGCAGCTTAACGGCACAGGTCTTGGAGACCCAGTACTTC. Translating gives CASSLTAQVLETQYF.

The gene calls are TRBV9 and TRBJ2-1, with 10 bases that match TRBD2. V shed 0 bases and J 6 bases; nucleotides not matched to a gene: 6. The CDR3 runs 16 residues. From germline, CDR1 is SGDLS and CDR2 YYNGEE. The CDR3: CASSVGPSGSLNEQFF. The CDR3 DNA sequence: TGTGCCAGCAGCGTAGGGCCTAGCGGGAGTCTCAATGAGCAGTTCTTC. Together with reference TRBV9 and TRBJ2-1, the CDR3 gives the full variable domain: DSGVTQTPKHLITATGQRVTLRCSPRSGDLSVYWYQQSLDQGLQFLIQYYNGEERAKGNILERFSAQQFPDLHSELNLSSLELGDSALYFCASSVGPSGSLNEQFFGPGTRLTVL.

The CDR3 DNA reads as TGTGCCAGTAGTATAGGGACAGGGGAGAAAAACATTCAGTACTTC. This encodes CASSIGTGEKNIQYF. The chain has TRBV19 and TRBJ2-4; 9 positions match TRBD1. J gave up 4 bases and V 1 base, and 2 bases lay outside the gene matches. The CDR3 loop spans 15 amino acids. Germline CDR1 and CDR2: LNHDA and SQIVND (reference sequence).

The CDR3 coding sequence is TGTGCCAGCAGTATATCCGGGACAGGACCCTACGAGCAGTACTTC. It translates to CASSISGTGPYEQYF. The V gene is TRBV6-6, the J gene TRBJ2-7; 8 bases match TRBD1. Germline V lookup: CDR1 MNHNY, CDR2 SVGAGI (reference sequence). Trimming cost V 5 bases and J 2 bases; bases outside gene matches: 8. This CDR3 has 15 residues.

The chain uses TRBV7-2 and TRBJ2-5, with 9 bases that match TRBD2. The CDR3 runs 17 residues. From germline, CDR1 is SGHTA and CDR2 FQGNSA. V dropped 6 bases and J dropped 3; count of bases not matched to a gene: 14. The CDR3 loop is CASRKGGGTSSEETQYF. The CDR3 region has the DNA TGTGCCAGCAGAAAAGGGGGCGGGACTAGCAGTGAAGAGACCCAGTACTTC.

The V and J genes are TRBV29-1 and TRBJ2-5; 8 bases are shared with TRBD1. V was clipped by 1 base and J by 5 bases; unmatched bases: 6. The CDR3 runs 14 residues. Germline V gene data show CDR1 as SQVTM and CDR2 as ANQGSEA. The CDR3 loop reads CSVEVGRGQETQYF. The CDR3 DNA follows: TGCAGCGTTGAAGTTGGCAGGGGGCAGGAGACCCAGTACTTC.

The chain carries TRBV28 and TRBJ2-7, with 10 bases identical to TRBD1. The CDR3 is 15 residues long. Germline V gene data show CDR1 as MDHEN and CDR2 as SYDVKM. Trimming cost V 5 bases and J 8 bases; bases outside gene matches: 12. CDR3 in amino acids: CASSPTGTGDFQQYF. The CDR3 bases are TGTGCCAGCAGTCCCACCGGGACAGGGGATTTCCAGCAGTACTTC.

This rearrangement joins TRBV7-8 to TRBJ2-2, with 8 bases that match TRBD2. Germline CDR1 SGHVS, CDR2 FQNEAQ. The CDR3 runs 14 residues. Trimming took 0 bases from V and 7 from J; bases not matched to a gene: 1. Here the CDR3 reads CASSLAGRGGELFF. CDR3 bases: TGTGCCAGCAGCTTAGCCGGGAGGGGCGGGGAGCTGTTTTTT.

V is TRBV2 and J is TRBJ1-6; 9 nucleotides line up with TRBD1. The J segment lost 6 bases and the V segment lost 8 bases, leaving 5 bases of the junction unmatched. Germline CDR1 and CDR2: SNHLY and FYNNEI. The CDR3 is 14 amino acids. The CDR3 spells CASGGQGGNSPLHF. As DNA, the CDR3 is TGTGCCAGCGGGGGACAGGGTGGTAATTCACCCCTCCACTTT.

This chain uses TRBV27 with TRBJ1-2; no definite D call. This CDR3 is built from 11 residues. Germline CDR1 reads MNHEY; CDR2 reads SMNVEV (reference sequence). The germline V and J ends were trimmed by 4 bases and 7 bases, with 7 bases remaining between them. CDR3 protein: CASSSSGGYTF. The CDR3, as DNA: TGTGCCAGCAGTTCCTCAGGTGGCTACACCTTC.

The V and J genes are TRBV5-1 and TRBJ1-2, with D unresolved. The CDR3 contains 16 residues. Germline values: CDR1 SGHRS, CDR2 YFSETQ. V was shortened by 4 bases and J by 0 bases, with 16 bases between the two germline ends. CDR3 sequence reads: CASSALIAQANYGYTF. CDR3 coding DNA: TGCGCCAGCAGCGCCCTAATCGCACAAGCTAACTATGGCTACACCTTC.

This chain links TRBV13 with TRBJ2-1, with TRBD2 identical over 8 bases. Per the germline V gene, CDR1 is PRHDT and CDR2 is FYEKMQ (reference sequence). The CDR3 spans 15 residues. After removal of 0 bases from V and 8 bases from J, the junction contained 6 bases not matched to a gene. CDR3 in DNA: TGTGCCAGCAGCTTAGGAGCGGGGGACGGTGATGAGCAGTTCTTC. This sequence encodes CASSLGAGDGDEQFF.

The chain uses TRBV6-1 and TRBJ2-3; D may be TRBD2 (6 bases). CDR1 is MNHNS and CDR2 is SASEGT in the germline V gene. Trimming removed 4 bases from V and 0 bases from J, with 11 bases in between. The length of the CDR3 is 15 residues. CDR3 sequence reads: CASSARDFSTDTQYF. CDR3 in DNA: TGTGCCAGCAGTGCCCGGGACTTTAGCACAGATACGCAGTATTTT.

The chain couples TRBV18 to TRBJ1-2; no reliable D call. This CDR3 comprises 13 residues. With 3 bases removed from V and 6 bases from J, the gap between germline ends came to 11 bases. In germline, CDR1 is KGHSH, CDR2 LQKENI. CDR3 in DNA: TGTGCCAGCTCACCGGGTGACAATAATGGCTACACCTTC. Its translation is CASSPGDNNGYTF.

The CDR3 sequence: CASSVDGGRRETQYF. The CDR3, as DNA: TGTGCCAGCAGCGTAGATGGGGGGCGAAGGGAGACCCAGTACTTC. The chain uses TRBV9 and TRBJ2-5; D assignment may be TRBD1 or TRBD2 (6 bases each). CDR3 size: 15 residues. Trimming took off 0 bases at V and 5 bases at J, with 14 bases between the two ends. Germline loops: CDR1 SGDLS, CDR2 YYNGEE.

The chain links TRBV5-1 to TRBJ1-5; possibly TRBD1 for D (6 bases). V dropped 3 bases and J dropped 2 bases, with 9 bases sitting between them. This CDR3 contains 14 residues. The V gene's germline CDR1 is SGHRS and CDR2 YFSETQ. The CDR3 here is CASSWSGGNQPQHF. CDR3 sequence (DNA): TGCGCCAGCAGCTGGTCAGGGGGCAATCAGCCCCAGCATTTT.

CDR3 in DNA: TGTGCCAGCAGTCTCGGGCCTAATCTGGGCTACACCTTC. Its protein is CASSLGPNLGYTF. The V call is TRBV27, the J call TRBJ1-2, with D unclear. V lost 5 bases and J 8 bases, leaving 15 bases between the germline ends. Germline V lookup: CDR1 MNHEY, CDR2 SMNVEV (reference sequence). The CDR3 runs 13 residues.